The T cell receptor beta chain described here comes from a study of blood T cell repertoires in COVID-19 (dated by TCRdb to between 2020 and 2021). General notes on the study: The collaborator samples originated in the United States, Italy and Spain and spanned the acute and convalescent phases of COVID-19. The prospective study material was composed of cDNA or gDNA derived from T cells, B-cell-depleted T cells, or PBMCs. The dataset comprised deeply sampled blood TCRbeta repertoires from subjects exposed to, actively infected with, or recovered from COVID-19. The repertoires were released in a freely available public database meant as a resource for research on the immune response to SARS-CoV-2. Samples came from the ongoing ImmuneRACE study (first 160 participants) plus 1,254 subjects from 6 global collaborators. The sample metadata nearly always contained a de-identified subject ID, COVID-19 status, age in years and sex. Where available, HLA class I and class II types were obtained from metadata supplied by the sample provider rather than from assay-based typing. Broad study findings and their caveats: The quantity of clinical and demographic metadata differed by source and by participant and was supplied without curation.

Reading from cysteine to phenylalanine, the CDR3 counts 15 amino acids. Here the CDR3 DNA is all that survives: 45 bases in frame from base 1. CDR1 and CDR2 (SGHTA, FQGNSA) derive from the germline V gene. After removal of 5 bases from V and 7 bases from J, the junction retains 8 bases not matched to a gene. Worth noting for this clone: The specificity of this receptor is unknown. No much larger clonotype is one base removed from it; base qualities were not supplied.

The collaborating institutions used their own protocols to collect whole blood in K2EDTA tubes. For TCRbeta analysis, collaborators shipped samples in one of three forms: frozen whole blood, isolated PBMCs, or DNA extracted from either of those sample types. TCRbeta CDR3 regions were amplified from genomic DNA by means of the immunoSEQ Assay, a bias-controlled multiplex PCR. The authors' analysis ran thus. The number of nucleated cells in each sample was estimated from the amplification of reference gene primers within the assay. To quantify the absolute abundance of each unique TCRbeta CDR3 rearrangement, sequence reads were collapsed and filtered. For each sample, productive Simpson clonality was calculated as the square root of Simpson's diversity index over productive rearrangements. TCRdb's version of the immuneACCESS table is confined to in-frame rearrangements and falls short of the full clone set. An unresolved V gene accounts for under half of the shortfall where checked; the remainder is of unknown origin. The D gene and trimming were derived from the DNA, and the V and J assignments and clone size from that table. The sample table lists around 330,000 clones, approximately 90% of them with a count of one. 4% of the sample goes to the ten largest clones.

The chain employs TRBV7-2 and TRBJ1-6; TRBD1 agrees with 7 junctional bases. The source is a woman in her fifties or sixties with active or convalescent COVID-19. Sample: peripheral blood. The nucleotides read TGTGCCAGCAGCCCTAGGGGGCAGGAGAATTCACCCCTCCACTTT. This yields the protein CASSPRGQENSPLHF.